This T cell receptor (beta chain) was recovered during a study of shared clonotypes between healthy human individuals. Study as a whole: Three plates were used per donor for CD4 naive, three for CD4 memory, two for CD8 naive and one for CD8 memory. Regarding the study as a whole: It was the non-shared clonotypes that had lower generation probabilities than clonotypes shared by all four donors.

This CDR3 has 15 amino acids. Germline V CDR1 and CDR2: PRHDT, FYEKMQ (reference sequence). After removal of 5 bases from V and 7 bases from J, the junction contained 6 bases not matched to a gene. Original data processing: Junction-only immunoSEQ data arrived without quality scores, meaning filtering differed. The data were produced by immunoSEQ multiplex PCR, yet TCRdb's version contains in-frame clones alone and is incomplete. The DNA gave D and trimming, while V, J and clone size come from that table. Here the sample spans 1.6 million or so clones, around 97% being singletons. As to this clone: Its antigen remains unknown.

A CD45RA+ naive subset and a CD45RA-negative memory subset were split from CD4+ cells. The sequenced sample consisted of naive CD4+ T cells sorted from blood. As for subset: CD45RA+ positively selected. The receptor comes from a man aged 30 to 39 in good health. The rearrangement joins TRBV13 to TRBJ2-3; TRBD2 aligns across 13 bases. CDR3 region: CASSQTSGRRNTQYF. DNA for the CDR3: TGTGCCAGCAGCCAGACTAGCGGGAGGAGGAATACGCAGTATTTT.